The TCR beta chain under discussion was sequenced for a study of cytomegalovirus exposure and HLA in healthy donors. Study-level findings and limits: It was fewer than 200 TCR beta chains that were listed as cytomegalovirus-associated.

PCR was performed using 60 Vbeta and 13 Jbeta primers. Assay: immunoSEQ multiplex PCR; the TCRdb copy retains only in-frame clones and omits some. This table holds over 150,000 clones, around four fifths found once. Although they were nominally healthy when sampled, donors likely had unrecorded immune exposures. V was shortened by 4 bases and J by 4 bases, with 13 bases between the two germline ends. CDR3 length: 14 amino acids. The germline V gene encodes CDR1 WSHSY and CDR2 SAAADI. In regard to this clone: As yet, its antigen is unknown.

The receptor comes from a girl aged 5 to 17 in good health and CMV-seropositive. The gene calls are TRBV10-2 and TRBJ1-1; D might be TRBD1 (5 bases). Material: PBMCs. CDR3 sequence reads: CASSGPPGSTEAFF. CDR3 coding DNA: TGCGCCAGCAGTGGCCCCCCAGGGTCCACTGAAGCTTTCTTT.